This TCR beta chain was obtained from a study of Ad26.COV2.S vaccination and SARS-CoV-2 variants. Study-wide points: Vaccine recipients showed a spike-specific TCR breadth that was higher than in placebo recipients. The authors reported substantial breadth in spike-specific CD8+ and CD4+ T cell responses after vaccination.

Clones were sequenced by immunoSEQ multiplex PCR, and TCRdb holds only the in-frame ones, with some missing. The sample holds some 270,000 clones; 87% are singletons and the top ten take roughly 3%. Documented treatment: 15 to 20 received Ad26.COV2.S at low or high dose, single or two shots; 5 received placebo; per-sample allocation not given. Each sample was drawn 63 days after the first injection (of vaccine or placebo). Recruitment in Boston yielded a donor of adult age, 18-55 years. The vaccine antigen was prefusion-stabilized Wuhan SARS-CoV-2 spike. The CDR3 contains 16 residues. Germline lookup yields CDR1 LGHNA and CDR2 YSLEER. V lost 0 bases and J lost 4, with 15 bases in between. This clone has more than one count but fewer than ten. What it recognizes is unknown. The same CDR3 also results from other DNA sequences found in this sample.

The receptor was isolated from a person between 18 and 60 years old who received the Ad26.COV2.S COVID-19 vaccine or a placebo. This chain uses TRBV4-3 with TRBJ1-2; D gene uncertain. The specimen comprised peripheral blood, sampled in a trial of Ad26.COV2.S vaccine versus placebo. The CDR3 loop is CASSQEARGSGYGYTF. DNA for the CDR3: TGCGCCAGCAGCCAAGAAGCGAGAGGGAGTGGCTATGGCTACACCTTC.